The present TCR beta chain was sequenced within a study of blood T cell repertoires in COVID-19. Libraries were prepared by immunoSEQ multiplex PCR; TCRdb keeps only in-frame clonotypes and omits some of them. This sample has about 260,000 clones, with around 91% found just once. Two negative PCRs, clearance, or symptom resolution were required of recovered Cohort 3 donors. This CDR3 region has 15 residues. The V gene's germline CDR1 is SNHLY and CDR2 FYNNEI. Trimming took 1 base from V and 7 from J; bases not matched to a gene: 7. This chain joins TRBV2 and TRBJ2-3; 8 nucleotides match TRBD2. The sample taken for sequencing was PBMCs or T cells enriched from blood (not recorded which). This clonotype was sampled from a woman aged 18-35 years who had recovered from COVID-19. CDR3: CASSEETGGPNTQYF. CDR3 in DNA: TGTGCCAGCAGTGAAGAGACGGGGGGGCCTAATACGCAGTATTTT. Complete variable domain (other parts from reference TRBV2 and TRBJ2-3): EPEVTQTPSHQVTQMGQEVILRCVPISNHLYFYWYRQILGQKVEFLVSFYNNEISEKSEIFDDQFSVERPDGSNFTLKIRSTKLEDSAMYFCASSEETGGPNTQYFGPGTRLTVL.